The 18 T cell receptor beta chains presented below share a single source sample, sequenced in a study of blood T cells in healthy people across ages. The second PCR ran roughly 6 to 11 cycles with a sample-barcoded 5' primer and J-beta primers. TCRdb recomputed calls from the 5' RACE reads with MiXCR, one row per CDR3 protein. The sample lists roughly 860,000 distinct CDR3 sequences; approximately 59% were seen once. The sample was blood. The receptor source for this set is a young man in good health.

The V call is TRBV20-1, the J call TRBJ1-2; no clear D. The germline CDR1 and CDR2 sequences are DFQATT and SNEGSKA (reference sequence). V lost 7 bases and J 4 bases, leaving 16 bases between the germline ends. This CDR3 spans 13 amino acids. The CDR3 bases are TGCAGTGTAAGACCAGGACGACGCTATGGCTACACCTTC. It is translated as CSVRPGRRYGYTF.

The chain combines TRBV7-9 with TRBJ1-1, with a possible D match to TRBD1 (5 bases). Germline lookup yields CDR1 SEHNR and CDR2 FQNEAQ (reference sequence). The V gene lost 6 bases and the J gene lost 7 bases, with 9 bases spanning the gap. The CDR3 totals 11 residues. The CDR3 DNA reads TGTGCCAGCAGACGACAGAATGAAGCTTTCTTT. Its protein product is CASRRQNEAFF. Together with reference TRBV7-9 and TRBJ1-1, the CDR3 gives the full variable domain: DTGVSQNPRHKITKRGQNVTFRCDPISEHNRLYWYRQTLGQGPEFLTYFQNEAQLEKSRLLSDRFSAERPKGSFSTLEIQRTEQGDSAMYLCASRRQNEAFFGQGTRLTVV.

The table lists this clonotype with a few counts. The CDR3 nucleotides read TGTGCCAGCAGCCGTAGGCGGCAGTCCCAAGAGACCCAGTACTTC. It encodes CASSRRRQSQETQYF. This sequence joins TRBV9 and TRBJ2-4; no reliable D call. The J call may be mistaken, given a closer DNA end match to TRBJ2-5. Looked up from germline, CDR1 is SGDLS and CDR2 is YYNGEE. CDR3 length equals 15 residues.

In this sample, this clonotype turned up once. The rearrangement links TRBV14 to TRBJ2-7, with D unresolved. The CDR3 is made up of 14 amino acids. Germline values: CDR1 SGHDN, CDR2 FVKESK. Trimming took 2 bases from V and 9 from J, leaving 17 bases between them. CDR3 amino acids: CASSQPLGYNGQYF. CDR3 coding DNA: TGTGCCAGCAGCCAACCTTTGGGTTACAATGGGCAGTACTTC.

This clonotype came up a few times. The chain has TRBV12-3 or TRBV12-4 and TRBJ2-4; 7 nucleotides match TRBD2. V was pared by 6 bases and J by 15 bases, with 14 bases of the junction left unmatched. The CDR3 is made up of 13 amino acids. The CDR3 bases are TGTGCCAGCAGCCATCACCCTCTAGCGGATCGGTACTTC. Translating gives CASSHHPLADRYF.

This clonotype showed up just a few times. This chain links TRBV20-1 with TRBJ2-5; 10 positions agree with TRBD1. The CDR3 runs 15 residues. Trimming cost V 0 bases and J 5 bases; bases outside gene matches: 6. Germline assignment: CDR1 DFQATT and CDR2 SNEGSKA (reference sequence). The DNA of the CDR3 is TGCAGTGCTAGAGATCAGGGGACAGGGGATGAGACCCAGTACTTC. Protein sequence: CSARDQGTGDETQYF.

The J gene is TRBJ1-2, the V gene TRBV5-6, with 10 positions matching TRBD1. The CDR3 covers 13 residues. V was clipped by 4 bases and J by 13 bases; unmatched bases: 10. Germline lookup yields CDR1 SGHDT and CDR2 YYEEEE. The CDR3 sequence is CASSAQDRGQSTF. Written as DNA, the CDR3 is TGTGCCAGCAGCGCTCAAGACAGGGGGCAAAGCACCTTC.

This clonotype was recorded many times. The rearrangement links TRBV7-2 to TRBJ2-1; TRBD2 might be the D (6 bases). Trimming shortened V by 6 bases and J by 9 bases, and 18 bases separated the two germline ends. In germline, CDR1 is SGHTA, CDR2 FQGNSA. The CDR3 has 14 amino acids. The DNA of the CDR3 is TGTGCCAGCAGACCTGGGACTTCTATTGCTGAGCAGTTCTTC. Its translation is CASRPGTSIAEQFF. Using reference TRBV7-2 and TRBJ2-1 for the parts outside the CDR3, the full variable domain is GAGVSQSPSNKVTEKGKDVELRCDPISGHTALYWYRQSLGQGLEFLIYFQGNSAPDKSGLPSDRFSAERTGGSVSTLTIQRTQQEDSAVYLCASRPGTSIAEQFFGPGTRLTVL.

This chain uses TRBV18 with TRBJ2-7; 12 nucleotides align to TRBD2. Germline values: CDR1 KGHSH, CDR2 LQKENI. This CDR3 has 17 residues. The trim removed 3 bases at V and 2 bases at J, leaving 8 bases unmatched. The CDR3 region is CASSPNGLAGQAYEQYF. The DNA of the CDR3 is TGTGCCAGCTCACCTAACGGACTAGCGGGGCAAGCCTACGAGCAGTACTTC.

This clonotype was picked up a small number of times. The junction departs from germline at one end; a sequencing error may be responsible. The V and J genes are TRBV4-3 and TRBJ2-7; D is unclear. The J call may be wrong; the DNA end is better matched by TRBJ2-5. The CDR3 length is 15 residues. The germline V gene encodes CDR1 LGHNA and CDR2 YSLEER. CDR3 amino acids: CASSQDWKGRETQYF. CDR3 sequence (DNA): TGCGCCAGTAGCCAAGATTGGAAGGGTAGAGAGACCCAGTACTTC.

The chain couples TRBV4-3 to TRBJ2-7; D unclear. CDR1 and CDR2 from the germline V gene are LGHNA and YSLEER. CDR3 size: 13 residues. Trimming cost V 0 bases and J 7 bases, with 10 bases left between them. In DNA form, the CDR3 reads TGCGCCAGCAGCCAAGACAGTTTAAGGGAGCAGTACTTC. Translating it yields CASSQDSLREQYF.

This chain uses TRBV21-1 with TRBJ1-2; the table names TRBD1, a call not compared with the DNA. TRBV21-1 is a documented pseudogene. The CDR3 covers 19 residues. The CDR3 protein is CASSKAVPGQRKGCRGYTF. DNA of the CDR3: TGTGCCAGCAGCAAAGCGGTTCCCGGACAGCGTAAGGGATGTCGCGGCTACACCTTC.

The chain couples TRBV7-2 to TRBJ2-1; no clear D gene. V was shortened by 1 base and J by 6 bases, with 10 bases between the two germline ends. This CDR3 has 14 residues. Per the germline V gene, CDR1 is SGHTA and CDR2 is FQGNSA. CDR3 amino acids: CASSLDSSTNEQFF. In DNA, the CDR3 is TGTGCCAGCAGCTTAGATTCCTCCACCAATGAGCAGTTCTTC.

Note on this clonotype: A read error may produce the germline difference seen at one junction end. The chain is built from TRBV5-1 and TRBJ2-4; possibly TRBD1 for D (5 bases). From germline, CDR1 is SGHRS and CDR2 YFSETQ. The length of the CDR3 is 14 residues. The CDR3 sequence is CTSSSGQELNIQYF. The CDR3 DNA sequence: TGCACCAGCAGCTCAGGACAAGAGTTAAACATTCAGTACTTC.

J is TRBJ1-6 and V is TRBV7-3; a weak D match, TRBD1 (5 bases). The CDR3 is made up of 14 amino acids. V dropped 5 bases and J dropped 5 bases, with 10 bases sitting between them. Germline-derived CDR1 and CDR2 are SGHTA and FQGTGA. In nucleotides, the CDR3 is TGTGCCAGCAGCAGGCGAGGGGATAATTCACCCCTCCACTTT. Its translation is CASSRRGDNSPLHF.

V usage is TRBV7-9 and J usage is TRBJ2-5, with 8 nucleotides matching TRBD2. CDR3 size: 13 residues. In germline, CDR1 is SEHNR, CDR2 FQNEAQ (reference sequence). V gave up 5 bases and J gave up 11 bases; unmatched junction bases: 10. CDR3 residues: CASSRREGKMQYF. As DNA, the CDR3 is TGTGCCAGCAGCCGTCGGGAGGGGAAAATGCAGTACTTC.

The chain carries TRBV6-6 and TRBJ2-7; 7 bases agree with TRBD1. V lost 11 bases to trimming and J lost 2 bases; unmatched junction nucleotides: 6. The CDR3 consists of 12 residues. From germline, CDR1 is MNHNY and CDR2 SVGAGI (reference sequence). DNA of the CDR3: TGTGCCCTCGGGGACAGTCCCTACGAGCAGTACTTC. Translation: CALGDSPYEQYF.

The chain is built from TRBV30 and TRBJ2-5, with TRBD1 as a possible D gene (6 bases). CDR3 size: 12 residues. Per germline, CDR1 GTSNPN and CDR2 SVGIG (reference sequence). Trimming removed 0 bases at V and 4 bases at J, with 6 bases between. In nucleotides, the CDR3 is TGTGCCTGGAGTGTAGGGGGAGAGACCCAGTACTTC. Translating gives CAWSVGGETQYF.